The entry below gives a single T cell receptor beta chain sequence along with its context. Methods used by the authors: Cell counts per sample came from amplifying reference gene primers. Only in-frame clones appear in the TCRdb table, and some are missing; sequencing was by immunoSEQ multiplex PCR. D and trimming were read from the DNA, whereas the V and J calls and clone size are those reported in that table. The sample lists roughly 200,000 clones, roughly 84% seen once, with almost 5% in the top ten. CDR1 is SGDLS and CDR2 is YYNGEE in the germline V gene. The CDR3 consists of 15 residues. Trimming at V came to 4 bases and at J to 5 bases, leaving 6 bases not matched to a gene. The data originate from a study of blood T cell repertoires in COVID-19.

The sequenced material came from peripheral blood. The receptor comes from a woman of 80 years or more with acute or convalescent COVID-19. The chain carries TRBV9 and TRBJ2-2; TRBD1 aligns across 9 bases. CDR3: CASSRSGTGTGELFF. DNA for the CDR3: TGTGCCAGCAGCCGTTCGGGGACAGGGACCGGGGAGCTGTTTTTT. Drawing the rest from reference TRBV9 and TRBJ2-2, the complete variable domain is DSGVTQTPKHLITATGQRVTLRCSPRSGDLSVYWYQQSLDQGLQFLIQYYNGEERAKGNILERFSAQQFPDLHSELNLSSLELGDSALYFCASSRSGTGTGELFFGEGSRLTVL.